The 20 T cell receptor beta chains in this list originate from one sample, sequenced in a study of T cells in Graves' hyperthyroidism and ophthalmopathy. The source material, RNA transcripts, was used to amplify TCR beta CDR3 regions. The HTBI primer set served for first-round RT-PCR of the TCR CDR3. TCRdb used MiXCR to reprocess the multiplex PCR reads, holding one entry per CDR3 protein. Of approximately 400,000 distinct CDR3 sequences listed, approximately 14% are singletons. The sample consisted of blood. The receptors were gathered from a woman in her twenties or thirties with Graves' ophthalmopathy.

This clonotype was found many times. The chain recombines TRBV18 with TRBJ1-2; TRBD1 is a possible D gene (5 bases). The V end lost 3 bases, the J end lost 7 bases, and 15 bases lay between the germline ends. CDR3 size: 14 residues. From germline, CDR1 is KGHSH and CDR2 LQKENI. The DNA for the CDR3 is TGTGCCAGCTCACCGGAGGGCCCAAGGGGTGGCTACACCTTC. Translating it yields CASSPEGPRGGYTF.

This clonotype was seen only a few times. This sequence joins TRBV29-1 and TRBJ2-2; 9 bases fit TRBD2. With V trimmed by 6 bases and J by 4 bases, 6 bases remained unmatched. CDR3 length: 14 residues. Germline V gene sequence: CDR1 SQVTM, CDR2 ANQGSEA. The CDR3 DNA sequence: TGCAGCGTCCGCGGGGGGGATTTCACCGGGGAGCTGTTTTTT. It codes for CSVRGGDFTGELFF.

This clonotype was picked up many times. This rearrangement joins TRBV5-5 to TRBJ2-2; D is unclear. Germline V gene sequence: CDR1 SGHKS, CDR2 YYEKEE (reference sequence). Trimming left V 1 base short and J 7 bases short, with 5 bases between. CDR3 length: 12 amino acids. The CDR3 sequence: CASSLYNGELFF. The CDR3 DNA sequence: TGTGCCAGCAGCTTGTATAACGGGGAGCTGTTTTTT. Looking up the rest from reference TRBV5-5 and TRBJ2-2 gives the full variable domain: DAGVTQSPTHLIKTRGQQVTLRCSPISGHKSVSWYQQVLGQGPQFIFQYYEKEERGRGNFPDRFSARQFPNYSSELNVNALLLGDSALYLCASSLYNGELFFGEGSRLTVL.

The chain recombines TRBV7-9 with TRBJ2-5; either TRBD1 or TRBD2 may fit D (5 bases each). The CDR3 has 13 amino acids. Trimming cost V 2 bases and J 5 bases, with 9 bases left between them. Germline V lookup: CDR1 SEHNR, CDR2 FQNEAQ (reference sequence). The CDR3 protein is CASSLRGDETQYF. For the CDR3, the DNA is TGTGCCAGCAGCTTACGAGGGGATGAGACCCAGTACTTC.

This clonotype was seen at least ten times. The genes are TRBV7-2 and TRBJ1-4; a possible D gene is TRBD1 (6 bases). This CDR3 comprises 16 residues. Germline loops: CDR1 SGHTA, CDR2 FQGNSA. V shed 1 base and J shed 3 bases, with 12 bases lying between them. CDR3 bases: TGTGCCAGCAGCTTAGGAGGGGGGGCTTCTAATGAAAAACTGTTTTTT. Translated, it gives CASSLGGGASNEKLFF.

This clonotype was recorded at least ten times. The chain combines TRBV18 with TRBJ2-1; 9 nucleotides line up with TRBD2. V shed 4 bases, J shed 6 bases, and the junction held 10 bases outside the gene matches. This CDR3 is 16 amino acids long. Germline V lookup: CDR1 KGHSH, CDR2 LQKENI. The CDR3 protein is CASSLASGGPSNEQFF. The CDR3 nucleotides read TGTGCCAGCTCACTAGCAAGCGGGGGGCCATCCAATGAGCAGTTCTTC.

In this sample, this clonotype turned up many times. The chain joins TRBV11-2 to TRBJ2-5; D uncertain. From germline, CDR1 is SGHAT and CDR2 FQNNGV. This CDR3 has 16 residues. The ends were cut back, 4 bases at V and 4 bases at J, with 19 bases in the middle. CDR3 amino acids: CASSSSEWFSLETQYF. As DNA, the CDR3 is TGTGCCAGCAGCTCATCAGAGTGGTTCTCTTTAGAGACCCAGTACTTC.

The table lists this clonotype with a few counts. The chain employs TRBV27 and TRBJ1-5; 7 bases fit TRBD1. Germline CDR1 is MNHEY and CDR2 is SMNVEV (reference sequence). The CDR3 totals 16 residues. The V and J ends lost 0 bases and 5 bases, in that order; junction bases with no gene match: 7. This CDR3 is CASSLSRGRIDQPQHF. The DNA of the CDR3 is TGTGCCAGCAGTTTATCTAGGGGGCGCATCGATCAGCCCCAGCATTTT.

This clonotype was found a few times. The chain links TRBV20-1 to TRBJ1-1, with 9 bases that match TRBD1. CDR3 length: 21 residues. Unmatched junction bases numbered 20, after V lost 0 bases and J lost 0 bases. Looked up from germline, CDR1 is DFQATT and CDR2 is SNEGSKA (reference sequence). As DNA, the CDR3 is TGCAGTGCTAGAGATAATGGCCTTCCGACAGGGGGAAGTCTATTGAACACTGAAGCTTTCTTT. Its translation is CSARDNGLPTGGSLLNTEAFF.

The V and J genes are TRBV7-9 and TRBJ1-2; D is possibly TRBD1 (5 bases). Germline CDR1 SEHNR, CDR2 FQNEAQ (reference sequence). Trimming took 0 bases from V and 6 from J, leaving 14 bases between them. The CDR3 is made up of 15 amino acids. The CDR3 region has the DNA TGTGCCAGCAGCTTAGCGCAGGGAGGAATGAATGGCTACACCTTC. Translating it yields CASSLAQGGMNGYTF.

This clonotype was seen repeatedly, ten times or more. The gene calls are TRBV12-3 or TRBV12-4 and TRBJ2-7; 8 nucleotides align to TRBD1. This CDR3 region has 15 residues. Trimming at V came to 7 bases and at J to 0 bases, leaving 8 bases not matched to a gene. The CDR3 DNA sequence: TGTGCCAGCACCCACACAGGGGGTTCCTCCTACGAGCAGTACTTC. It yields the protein CASTHTGGSSYEQYF.

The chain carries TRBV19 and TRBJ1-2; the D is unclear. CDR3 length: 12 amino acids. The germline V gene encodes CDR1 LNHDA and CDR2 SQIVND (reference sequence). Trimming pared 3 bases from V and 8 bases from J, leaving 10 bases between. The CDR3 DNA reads TGTGCCAGTAGTATGCTCGTCCACGGCTACACCTTC. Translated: CASSMLVHGYTF.

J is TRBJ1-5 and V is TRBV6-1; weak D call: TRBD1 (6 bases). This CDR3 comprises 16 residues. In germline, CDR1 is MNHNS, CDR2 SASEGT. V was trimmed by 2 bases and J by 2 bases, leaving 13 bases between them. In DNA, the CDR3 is TGTGCCAGCAGTGAAAGGGGGGCCCGGGGCAATCAGCCCCAGCATTTT. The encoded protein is CASSERGARGNQPQHF.

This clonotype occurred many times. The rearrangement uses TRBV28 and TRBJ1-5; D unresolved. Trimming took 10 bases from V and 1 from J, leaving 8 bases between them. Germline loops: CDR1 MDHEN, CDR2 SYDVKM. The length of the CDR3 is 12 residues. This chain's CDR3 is CATKQSNQPQHF. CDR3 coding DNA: TGTGCCACCAAACAAAGCAATCAGCCCCAGCATTTT.

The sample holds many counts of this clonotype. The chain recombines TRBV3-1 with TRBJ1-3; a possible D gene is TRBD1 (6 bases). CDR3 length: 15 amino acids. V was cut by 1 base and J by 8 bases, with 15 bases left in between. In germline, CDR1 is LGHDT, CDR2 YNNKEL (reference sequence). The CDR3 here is CASSQARGARHTIYF. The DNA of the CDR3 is TGTGCCAGCAGCCAAGCCAGGGGAGCTCGTCACACCATATATTTT.

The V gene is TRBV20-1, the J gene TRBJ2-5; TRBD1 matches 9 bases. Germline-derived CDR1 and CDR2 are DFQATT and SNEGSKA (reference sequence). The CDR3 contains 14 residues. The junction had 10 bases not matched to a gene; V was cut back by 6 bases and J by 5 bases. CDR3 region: CSARSQGALETQYF. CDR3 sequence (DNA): TGCAGTGCCCGATCACAGGGGGCCCTTGAGACCCAGTACTTC.

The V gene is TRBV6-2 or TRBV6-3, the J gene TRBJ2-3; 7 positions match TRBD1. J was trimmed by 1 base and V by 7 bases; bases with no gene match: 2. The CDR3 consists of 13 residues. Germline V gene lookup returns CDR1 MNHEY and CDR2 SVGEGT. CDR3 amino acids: CASTGTGTDTQYF. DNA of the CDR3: TGTGCCAGCACCGGGACAGGCACAGATACGCAGTATTTT.

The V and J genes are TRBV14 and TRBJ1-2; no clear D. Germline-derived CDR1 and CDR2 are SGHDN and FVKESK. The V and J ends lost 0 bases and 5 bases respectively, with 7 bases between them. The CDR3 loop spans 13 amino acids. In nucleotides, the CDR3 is TGTGCCAGCAGCCAAGATTATACGTATGGCTACACCTTC. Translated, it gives CASSQDYTYGYTF.

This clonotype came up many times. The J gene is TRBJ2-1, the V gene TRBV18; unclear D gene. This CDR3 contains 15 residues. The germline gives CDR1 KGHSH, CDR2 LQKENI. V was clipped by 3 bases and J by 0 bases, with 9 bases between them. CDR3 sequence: CASSPSRSSYNEQFF. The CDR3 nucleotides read TGTGCCAGCTCACCCTCGAGGAGCTCCTACAATGAGCAGTTCTTC. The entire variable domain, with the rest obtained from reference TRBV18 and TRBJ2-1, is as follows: NAGVMQNPRHLVRRRGQEARLRCSPMKGHSHVYWYRQLPEEGLKFMVYLQKENIIDESGMPKERFSAEFPKEGPSILRIQQVVRGDSAAYFCASSPSRSSYNEQFFGPGTRLTVL.

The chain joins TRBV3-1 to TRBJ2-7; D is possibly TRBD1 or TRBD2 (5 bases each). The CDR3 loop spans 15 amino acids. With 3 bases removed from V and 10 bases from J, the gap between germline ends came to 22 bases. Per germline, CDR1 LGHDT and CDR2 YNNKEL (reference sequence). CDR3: CASSQDSVSRGDQYF. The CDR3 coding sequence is TGTGCCAGCAGCCAGGACTCCGTGTCTAGGGGCGACCAGTACTTC.